The 18 T cell receptor beta chains below come from one sample, sequenced in a study of identical twins. TCRdb called the 5' RACE reads again in MiXCR, with one record for every CDR3 protein. The table lists 450,000 or so distinct CDR3 sequences, approximately 15% of them singletons, with about 0.52% in the top ten. In addition, the sample was reused for a study of yellow fever vaccine responses in identical twins.

Specimen: CD4+ T cells sorted from blood. The receptors derive from a woman between 18 and 29 years old in good health.

The rearrangement uses TRBV20-1 and TRBJ2-7, with 12 bases aligning to TRBD2. Germline CDR1 is DFQATT and CDR2 is SNEGSKA (reference sequence). The CDR3 sequence is 14 residues long. Trimming at V came to 5 bases and at J to 3 bases, leaving 5 bases not matched to a gene. This chain's CDR3 is CSAPTSGGVYEQYF. The CDR3 bases are TGCAGTGCTCCGACTAGCGGGGGCGTCTACGAGCAGTACTTC.

This clonotype was detected only a few times. The gene calls are TRBV2 and TRBJ1-5; weak D call: TRBD1 (5 bases). Per germline, CDR1 SNHLY and CDR2 FYNNEI. The germline V and J ends were trimmed by 11 bases and 3 bases, with 14 bases remaining between them. The CDR3 consists of 13 residues. CDR3 in DNA: TGTGCCGGGCGCTGGGGCACCAATCAGCCCCAGCATTTT. It encodes CAGRWGTNQPQHF.

J is TRBJ2-7 and V is TRBV5-1; 9 bases align to TRBD1. Trimming at V came to 3 bases and at J to 3 bases, leaving 7 bases not matched to a gene. The CDR3 consists of 15 residues. Germline V gene data show CDR1 as SGHRS and CDR2 as YFSETQ. The CDR3 is CASSSGTGPNYEQYF. CDR3 coding DNA: TGCGCCAGCAGCTCTGGGACAGGGCCGAACTACGAGCAGTACTTC.

The chain carries TRBV7-8 and TRBJ2-7; D may be TRBD2 (5 bases). This CDR3 has 15 amino acids. From germline, CDR1 is SGHVS and CDR2 FQNEAQ. V dropped 0 bases and J dropped 7 bases, with 16 bases sitting between them. The CDR3 sequence: CASSLASRGGGEQYF. CDR3 DNA sequence: TGTGCCAGCAGCTTAGCGTCTCGCGGAGGTGGTGAGCAGTACTTC. The whole variable domain, filled in from reference TRBV7-8 and TRBJ2-7, reads GAGVSQSPRYKVAKRGQDVALRCDPISGHVSLFWYQQALGQGPEFLTYFQNEAQLDKSGLPSDRFFAERPEGSVSTLKIQRTQQEDSAVYLCASSLASRGGGEQYFGPGTRLTVT.

This clonotype was counted at least ten times. V usage is TRBV12-3 or TRBV12-4 and J usage is TRBJ2-1; 8 bases align to TRBD1. CDR3 length: 13 residues. The trim removed 5 bases at V and 8 bases at J, leaving 5 bases unmatched. CDR3 amino acids: CASSKGTGDEQFF. CDR3 DNA sequence: TGTGCCAGCAGTAAGGGGACAGGAGATGAGCAGTTCTTC.

The chain carries TRBV7-9 and TRBJ2-3; D unclear. Between the trimmed V and J ends, which lost 3 bases and 0 bases, there was a span of 10 bases. Per the germline V gene, CDR1 is SEHNR and CDR2 is FQNEAQ (reference sequence). CDR3 size: 15 residues. The CDR3 DNA sequence: TGTGCCAGCAGCTTCTCGTCCCAGAGCACAGATACGCAGTATTTT. This sequence encodes CASSFSSQSTDTQYF.

CDR3: CASSVRDSWGEKLFF. CDR3 in DNA: TGTGCCAGCAGTGTACGGGACAGTTGGGGTGAAAAACTGTTTTTT. This chain connects TRBV6-1 to TRBJ1-4; 7 nucleotides align to TRBD1. This CDR3 spans 15 amino acids. The ends lost 4 bases at V and 7 bases at J; junction bases unmatched: 9. Germline V gives CDR1 MNHNS, CDR2 SASEGT.

This clonotype was recorded many times. J is TRBJ2-7 and V is TRBV25-1; D call uncertain. The CDR3 covers 12 residues. Germline CDR1 is MGHDK and CDR2 is SYGVNS. V lost 3 bases and J 4 bases, leaving 7 bases between the germline ends. CDR3 protein: CASSDRSYEQYF. In DNA form, the CDR3 reads TGTGCCAGCAGTGACCGCTCATACGAGCAGTACTTC.

The rearrangement links TRBV3-1 to TRBJ1-2; D not certain. This CDR3 spans 15 amino acids. Germline values: CDR1 LGHDT, CDR2 YNNKEL (reference sequence). Between the trimmed V and J ends, which lost 2 bases and 4 bases, there was a span of 14 bases. The CDR3 loop is CASSQRGQYFYGYTF. CDR3 nucleotides: TGTGCCAGCAGCCAAAGAGGGCAGTATTTCTATGGCTACACCTTC. Looking up the rest from reference TRBV3-1 and TRBJ1-2 gives the full variable domain: DTAVSQTPKYLVTQMGNDKSIKCEQNLGHDTMYWYKQDSKKFLKIMFSYNNKELIINETVPNRFSPKSPDKAHLNLHINSLELGDSAVYFCASSQRGQYFYGYTFGSGTRLTVV.

The chain links TRBV28 to TRBJ2-7; tentatively, D is TRBD1 (6 bases). The CDR3 covers 14 residues. Germline V gives CDR1 MDHEN, CDR2 SYDVKM. The V end was cut by 8 bases, the J end by 1 base, with 15 bases between. CDR3: CASLPLGGSYEQYF. Here the CDR3 DNA reads TGTGCCAGCTTACCCTTAGGGGGATCCTACGAGCAGTACTTC.

This clonotype was found many times. This sequence joins TRBV29-1 and TRBJ2-7, with TRBD1 matching over 7 bases. Germline CDR1 is SQVTM and CDR2 is ANQGSEA. V lost 7 bases to trimming and J lost 2 bases; unmatched junction nucleotides: 2. The CDR3 consists of 11 residues. The CDR3 DNA sequence: TGCAGCGCGACAGGGACCTACGAGCAGTACTTC. It yields the protein CSATGTYEQYF.

The chain joins TRBV6-5 to TRBJ2-7; D perhaps matches TRBD1 (5 bases). V shed 2 bases and J shed 12 bases, with 11 bases lying between them. This CDR3 comprises 11 residues. CDR1 is MNHEY and CDR2 is SVGAGI in the germline V gene. CDR3 in DNA: TGTGCCAGCAGTTACGGCAGGGTGTCGTACTTC. This gives the protein CASSYGRVSYF.

Within the sample, this clonotype is medium-sized. This chain connects TRBV18 to TRBJ1-4; no clear D. The V end was cut by 4 bases, the J end by 3 bases, with 6 bases between. The germline V gene encodes CDR1 KGHSH and CDR2 LQKENI. The CDR3 is 13 amino acids. The CDR3 sequence: CASSQLPNEKLFF. The CDR3 DNA is TGTGCCAGCTCACAGTTACCTAATGAAAAACTGTTTTTT.

This CDR3 is CASSPAGTGLQETQYF. For the CDR3, the DNA is TGTGCCAGCAGCCCAGCCGGGACAGGGCTCCAAGAGACCCAGTACTTC. This chain uses TRBV7-9 with TRBJ2-5; 9 bases are shared with TRBD1. The CDR3 loop spans 16 amino acids. CDR1 is SEHNR, CDR2 FQNEAQ, per germline (reference sequence). The J segment lost 1 base and the V segment lost 5 bases, leaving 8 bases of the junction unmatched.

This clonotype was observed many times. This chain joins TRBV12-3 or TRBV12-4 and TRBJ2-7, with D unresolved. The CDR3 loop spans 14 amino acids. Deletions cut 2 bases from V and 1 base from J, with 9 bases between. DNA for the CDR3: TGTGCCAGCAGTTTAATGGGCGGTTCCTACGAGCAGTACTTC. Amino acids: CASSLMGGSYEQYF.

The chain joins TRBV24-1 to TRBJ2-2, with D unresolved. The germline V gene has CDR1 KGHDR and CDR2 SFDVKD. The CDR3 is 14 residues long. V was pared by 12 bases and J by 1 base, with 14 bases between. Here the CDR3 reads CACNGPGNTGELFF. The CDR3 bases are TGTGCCTGCAACGGCCCGGGGAACACCGGGGAGCTGTTTTTT.

At least ten counts were recorded for this clonotype. This rearrangement joins TRBV5-1 to TRBJ2-1; TRBD2 might be the D (6 bases). Germline CDR1 SGHRS, CDR2 YFSETQ. Trimming cost V 4 bases and J 6 bases, with 14 bases left between them. CDR3 length equals 14 residues. The chain's CDR3 is CASSLQLAGNEQFF. CDR3 coding DNA: TGCGCCAGCAGCCTGCAACTAGCAGGCAATGAGCAGTTCTTC.

This clonotype was seen many times. Here the CDR3 reads CASSQERYGEQYF. The CDR3 bases are TGCGCCAGCAGCCAAGAAAGGTACGGCGAGCAGTACTTC. The chain links TRBV4-1 to TRBJ2-7; no clear D gene. V was shortened by 0 bases and J by 6 bases, with 9 bases between the two germline ends. Germline-derived CDR1 and CDR2 are MGHRA and YSYEKL. The CDR3 runs 13 residues.